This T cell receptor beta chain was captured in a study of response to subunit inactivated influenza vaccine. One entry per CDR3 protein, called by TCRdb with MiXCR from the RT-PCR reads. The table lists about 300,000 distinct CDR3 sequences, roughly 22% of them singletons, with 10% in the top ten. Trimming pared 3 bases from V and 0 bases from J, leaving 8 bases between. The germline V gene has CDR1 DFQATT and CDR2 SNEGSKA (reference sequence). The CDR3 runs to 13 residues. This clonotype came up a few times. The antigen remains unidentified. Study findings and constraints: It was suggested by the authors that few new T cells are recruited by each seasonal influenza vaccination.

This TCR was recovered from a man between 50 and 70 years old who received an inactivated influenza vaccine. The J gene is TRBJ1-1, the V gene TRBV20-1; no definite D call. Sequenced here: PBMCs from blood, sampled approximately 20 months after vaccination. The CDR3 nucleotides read TGCAGTGCTAGTCGGCAGTTGAACACTGAAGCTTTCTTT. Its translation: CSASRQLNTEAFF.